This TCR beta chain was sequenced during a study of radiotherapy plus CTLA-4 blockade in lung cancer listed by TCRdb under 2018. In the study overall: Among the enrolled patients, about 19% had an objective response, and less than 40% reached disease control.

As concerns this clone: No cognate antigen has been identified for it. Per-nucleotide qualities are absent, and no much larger clonotype sits a single base away.

Study-wide conclusions, independent of this receptor: After treatment with radiotherapy and ipilimumab, TCR clones that came from tumors expanded in the peripheral blood. The strongest predictors of response, as reported, were early dynamic changes in blood T cell clones along with a rise in serum interferon-beta after radiation.

The method behind the library was the immunoSEQ multiplex PCR assay. In TCRdb, the immuneACCESS table is reduced to in-frame sequences with V and J assigned. These tables do not hold every clone; where another copy was compared, an unresolved V gene accounts for under half, and the others remain unexplained. The sample yields 51,000 or so clones; roughly 76% were counted once. Of the sample, 11% is held by the ten largest clones. Between the V and J ends, shortened by 1 base and 4 bases respectively, the junction contains 14 bases. CDR1 and CDR2 are drawn from the germline V gene: WSHSY, SAAADI. CDR3 length: 16 amino acids, cysteine to phenylalanine. Only the CDR3 DNA stays, 48 bases, in frame from base 1. Focal radiation therapy combined with CTLA-4 blockade (ipilimumab) was tested in patients with chemo-refractory metastatic non-small-cell lung cancer.

The sequence links TRBV10-2 to TRBJ2-4, with no D gene named confidently. The input for sequencing was peripheral blood, taken from a patient treated with radiotherapy plus ipilimumab. This clonotype originated in a human donor with non-small cell lung cancer who had stable disease on radiotherapy plus ipilimumab. The CDR3 protein sequence reads: CASSELLEKEKNIQYF. The nucleotide sequence is given as TGCGCCAGCAGTGAGTTATTGGAGAAAGAGAAAAACATTCAGTACTTC.